The 10 T cell receptor beta chains below all came from one sample that was sequenced in a study of T cell changes during pregnancy in multiple sclerosis. Produced via immunoSEQ multiplex PCR; TCRdb's table is partial and in-frame only. The sample yields about 57,000 clones, about 91% seen once. The input for sequencing was CD4+ T cells from peripheral blood mononuclear cells, taken in the second trimester of pregnancy. The receptor source for this set is a female donor with multiple sclerosis, enrolled in a pregnancy study.

The chain links TRBV2 to TRBJ2-3, with 10 bases lining up with TRBD2. V shed 3 bases, J shed 4 bases, and the junction held 4 bases outside the gene matches. There are 15 residues in the CDR3. In germline, CDR1 is SNHLY, CDR2 FYNNEI. CDR3 bases: TGTGCCAGCAGTGATGAAGCGGGAGGGGCAGATACGCAGTATTTT. Translated, it gives CASSDEAGGADTQYF.

The J gene is TRBJ1-1, the V gene TRBV21-1; the tabulated D call, TRBD1, remains unverified against the DNA. TRBV21-1 constitutes a pseudogene. The CDR3 extends over 13 amino acids. The CDR3: CASTRGGHTEAFF. In DNA form, the CDR3 reads TGTGCCAGCACGAGAGGGGGCCACACTGAAGCTTTCTTT.

The rearrangement links TRBV19 to TRBJ1-1, with 7 bases that match TRBD1. Trimming cost V 5 bases and J 4 bases; bases outside gene matches: 7. This CDR3 has 14 residues. The germline gives CDR1 LNHDA, CDR2 SQIVND (reference sequence). Written as DNA, the CDR3 is TGTGCCAGTAGTTACATATCAGGGGGCACTGAAGCTTTCTTT. The encoded protein is CASSYISGGTEAFF.

In its sample, this clone was seen a few times. This rearrangement joins TRBV6-1 to TRBJ1-2, with 10 bases lining up with TRBD1. Looked up from germline, CDR1 is MNHNS and CDR2 is SASEGT. The CDR3 length is 14 residues. J gave up 8 bases and V 6 bases, and 9 bases lay outside the gene matches. The CDR3 DNA follows: TGTGCCAGCAGGATGGGGACAGGGGTGGAAGGCTACACCTTC. This gives the protein CASRMGTGVEGYTF.

The rearrangement joins TRBV27 to TRBJ2-7; TRBD1 matches at 8 bases. From germline, CDR1 is MNHEY and CDR2 SMNVEV (reference sequence). J lost 6 bases, V lost 3 bases, and 4 bases had no gene match. The CDR3 runs 13 residues. CDR3 DNA: TGTGCCAGCAGTTTCCCGGACAGGGCCGAGCAGTACTTC. It specifies CASSFPDRAEQYF.

This chain joins TRBV6-1 and TRBJ1-1; TRBD1 matches at 7 bases. With V trimmed by 2 bases and J by 4 bases, 13 bases remained unmatched. Germline CDR1 and CDR2: MNHNS and SASEGT. The CDR3 totals 17 residues. CDR3 in amino acids: CASSEFPPAAGGTEAFF. CDR3 in DNA: TGTGCCAGCAGTGAATTCCCTCCGGCGGCAGGGGGCACTGAAGCTTTCTTT.

The rearrangement uses TRBV15 and TRBJ1-4, with 8 nucleotides matching TRBD1. CDR3 size: 16 residues. Germline CDR1 LNHNV, CDR2 YYDKDF (reference sequence). V lost 0 bases, J lost 7 bases, and 7 bases stayed unmatched. DNA for the CDR3: TGTGCCACCAGCAGAGAGCGGACAGGGAGGCTTGAAAAACTGTTTTTT. Residues: CATSRERTGRLEKLFF.

The J gene is TRBJ2-2, the V gene TRBV19; TRBD1 is a possible D gene (5 bases). The germline CDR1 and CDR2 sequences are LNHDA and SQIVND (reference sequence). This CDR3 has 15 residues. V was clipped by 8 bases and J by 6 bases, with 19 bases between them. The CDR3 reads CASSRLDQGPGELFF. The DNA of the CDR3 is TGTGCCAGTTCCCGCCTCGATCAGGGTCCCGGGGAGCTGTTTTTT. The full variable domain, rest sourced from reference TRBV19 and TRBJ2-2, is DGGITQSPKYLFRKEGQNVTLSCEQNLNHDAMYWYRQDPGQGLRLIYYSQIVNDFQKGDIAEGYSVSREKKESFPLTVTSAQKNPTAFYLCASSRLDQGPGELFFGEGSRLTVL.

This chain connects TRBV5-1 to TRBJ2-5, with a possible D match to TRBD1 (6 bases). The J call is doubtful: the DNA matches TRBJ2-7 better. The CDR3 consists of 14 residues. Germline CDR1 and CDR2: SGHRS and YFSETQ. CDR3 DNA: TGCGCCAGCAGGATCGTGGGGGCCTCCTACGAGCAGTACTTC. This gives the protein CASRIVGASYEQYF.

The chain uses TRBV2 and TRBJ2-1; 9 positions agree with TRBD1. The CDR3 covers 19 residues. With V trimmed by 3 bases and J by 0 bases, 12 bases remained unmatched. CDR1 SNHLY and CDR2 FYNNEI come from the germline V gene. For the CDR3, the DNA is TGTGCCAGCAGTGAGGGGGACAGGGTAGTCTTAAGCTCCTACAATGAGCAGTTCTTC. Protein: CASSEGDRVVLSSYNEQFF.